The 25 T cell receptor beta chains below come from one sample, sequenced in a study of regulatory T cells in long-lasting Graves disease. Time point denoted: newly diagnosed GD, antithyroid drugs for less than 3 months. PBMCs provided the RNA from which the TCR library was made. In building TCR beta libraries, iRepertoire HTBI primers were used together with Arm-PCR of CDR3 regions. TCRdb recomputed calls from the multiplex PCR reads with MiXCR, one row per CDR3 protein. The sample includes 540,000 or so distinct CDR3 sequences, roughly 13% of them seen just once. These data also featured in a second study, about T cells in Graves' hyperthyroidism and ophthalmopathy.

Sample: peripheral blood mononuclear cells (PBMCs), taken at new diagnosis, from a patient treated with antithyroid drugs. These receptors were taken from a man aged 25-45 years with Graves disease.

The table lists this clonotype with a count of one. A much larger clone sits a single nucleotide away, making a read error possible. The chain links TRBV6-2 or TRBV6-3 to TRBJ2-7; D perhaps matches TRBD1 (6 bases). The CDR3 has 12 residues. Germline CDR1 and CDR2: MNHEY and SVGEGT. The CDR3 sequence is CTSREDRYEQYF. The CDR3 DNA reads as TGTACCAGCAGGGAAGACAGGTACGAGCAGTACTTC.

This clonotype was counted at least ten times. The V gene is TRBV12-3 or TRBV12-4, the J gene TRBJ2-3; D remains unclear. V was pared by 4 bases and J by 5 bases, with 10 bases between. This CDR3 region has 13 residues. The CDR3 loop is CASSSPDLDTQYF. CDR3 in DNA: TGTGCCAGCAGTTCACCTGACCTAGATACGCAGTATTTT.

A few counts support this clonotype. This chain joins TRBV5-1 and TRBJ2-5, with D tentatively TRBD1 (6 bases). The length of the CDR3 is 13 residues. CDR1 is SGHRS, CDR2 YFSETQ, per germline. Trimming took off 6 bases at V and 7 bases at J, with 16 bases between the two ends. CDR3 sequence (DNA): TGCGCCAGCAAACAGGGTCACGAAGTGACCCAGTACTTC. It is translated as CASKQGHEVTQYF.

This clonotype was seen more than once but under ten times. This sequence joins TRBV5-1 and TRBJ2-3; D remains ambiguous. Germline V lookup: CDR1 SGHRS, CDR2 YFSETQ. The CDR3 is made up of 15 amino acids. The V end was cut by 4 bases, the J end by 4 bases, with 16 bases between. The DNA for the CDR3 is TGCGCCAGCAGCCCCCGGGCCCCAGCCCCAGATACGCAGTATTTT. Amino acids: CASSPRAPAPDTQYF.

This clonotype was seen many times. V usage is TRBV28 and J usage is TRBJ2-7, with 11 bases lining up with TRBD2. Unmatched junction bases numbered 7, after V lost 4 bases and J lost 2 bases. The CDR3 has 16 residues. The germline V gene encodes CDR1 MDHEN and CDR2 SYDVKM. CDR3: CASSSRLSGRAYEQYF. The CDR3 nucleotides are TGTGCCAGCAGTTCCCGCCTTAGCGGGAGGGCCTACGAGCAGTACTTC.

This clonotype was seen more than once but under ten times. This may come from a read error, since a much larger clone is one base off. The chain has TRBV2 and TRBJ2-5, with D possibly being TRBD1 or TRBD2 (5 bases each). Germline V gene data show CDR1 as SNHLY and CDR2 as FYNNEI. CDR3 length: 13 residues. V lost 5 bases and J 7 bases, leaving 14 bases between the germline ends. The CDR3 nucleotides read TGTGCCAGCAGTCAGGGACCGAGGAGGACCCAGTACTTC. This gives the protein CASSQGPRRTQYF.

This clonotype appeared a few times. The chain is built from TRBV20-1 and TRBJ1-1; D not resolved. CDR1 and CDR2 from the germline V gene are DFQATT and SNEGSKA (reference sequence). V was trimmed by 5 bases and J by 0 bases, leaving 13 bases between them. This CDR3 has 14 residues. This CDR3 is CSARSGSMNTEAFF. Written as DNA, the CDR3 is TGCAGTGCTCGGTCAGGATCTATGAACACTGAAGCTTTCTTT.

This clonotype was observed many times. The gene calls are TRBV2 and TRBJ2-5; TRBD2 agrees at 12 bases. The CDR3 loop spans 19 amino acids. CDR1 is SNHLY and CDR2 is FYNNEI in the germline V gene. Unmatched junction bases numbered 18, after V lost 5 bases and J lost 5 bases. The CDR3 spells CASSPGTSGPIYSMETQYF. The DNA of the CDR3 is TGTGCCAGCAGTCCCGGGACTAGCGGGCCTATATACTCTATGGAGACCCAGTACTTC.

This clonotype was found many times. This likely comes from a read error, as the CDR3 has no conserved phenylalanine or tryptophan at its end. It is unclear where the CDR3 begins or ends on the DNA, so no DNA is shown, and the CDR3 is as TCRdb lists it. The chain uses TRBV12-3 or TRBV12-4 and TRBJ1-2; the table assigns TRBD1, which was not confirmed against the DNA. The CDR3 length is 11 residues, termini included. This CDR3 reads CASSLQGPIWI.

This clonotype was counted between two and nine times. The rearrangement uses TRBV20-1 and TRBJ2-1; 10 bases map to TRBD2. The trim removed 6 bases at V and 7 bases at J, leaving 9 bases unmatched. The CDR3 runs to 14 residues. Germline lookup yields CDR1 DFQATT and CDR2 SNEGSKA (reference sequence). CDR3 nucleotide sequence: TGCAGTGCACCTTCTAGCGGGAGTTGGAATGAGCAGTTCTTC. Translation: CSAPSSGSWNEQFF.

This clonotype was counted ten times or more. This rearrangement joins TRBV27 to TRBJ1-2, with TRBD1 as a possible D gene (6 bases). This CDR3 has 14 residues. V dropped 4 bases and J dropped 4 bases, with 13 bases sitting between them. Germline V gene data show CDR1 as MNHEY and CDR2 as SMNVEV (reference sequence). CDR3 sequence reads: CASSWAGGAYGYTF. The CDR3 DNA reads TGTGCCAGCAGTTGGGCCGGGGGCGCCTATGGCTACACCTTC.

This clonotype has only a few counts. Since a much larger clone is just one base distant, this may be a read error. V usage is TRBV28 and J usage is TRBJ2-7; D unclear. The CDR3 spans 13 residues. CDR1 and CDR2 (germline): MDHEN, SYDVKM. The V and J ends lost 8 bases and 5 bases respectively, with 16 bases between them. The CDR3 spells CASGPPGRDEQYF. The CDR3 DNA follows: TGTGCCAGCGGACCTCCGGGCCGAGACGAGCAGTACTTC.

Details on this clonotype: A read error may be the cause here, since a much bigger clone is one base away. The rearrangement joins TRBV12-3 or TRBV12-4 to TRBJ2-5, with D maybe TRBD2 (6 bases). The CDR3 spans 15 residues. Trimming stripped 5 bases from V and 11 bases from J, with 24 bases between. As DNA, the CDR3 is TGTGCCAGCAGTAGCTCTAGCGTGGCCTACAATGAGCAGTACTTC. Translation gives CASSSSSVAYNEQYF.

This clonotype was seen only a few times. The chain is built from TRBV29-1 and TRBJ2-7, with 7 bases identical to TRBD1. The CDR3 contains 12 residues. Per the germline V gene, CDR1 is SQVTM and CDR2 is ANQGSEA. The V gene end was trimmed by 6 bases and the J gene end by 5 bases; junction bases not matched to a gene: 7. This CDR3 reads CSVATGKDEQYF. The CDR3 DNA sequence: TGCAGCGTGGCGACAGGGAAGGACGAGCAGTACTTC.

This clonotype was counted a few times. V and J are TRBV29-1 and TRBJ2-7; TRBD1 matches 7 bases. Unmatched junction bases numbered 4, after V lost 2 bases and J lost 6 bases. Germline V gives CDR1 SQVTM, CDR2 ANQGSEA. The length of the CDR3 is 12 residues. The CDR3 sequence: CSVERGHGEQYF. The CDR3 nucleotides read TGCAGCGTTGAAAGGGGGCATGGCGAGCAGTACTTC.

This chain connects TRBV19 to TRBJ2-2; D gene unclear. The CDR3 has 13 residues. Looked up from germline, CDR1 is LNHDA and CDR2 is SQIVND (reference sequence). Between the trimmed V and J ends, which lost 7 bases and 0 bases, there was a span of 6 bases. CDR3 loop: CASNDPNTGELFF. CDR3 sequence (DNA): TGTGCCAGTAATGATCCGAACACCGGGGAGCTGTTTTTT.

This clonotype showed up many times. This chain links TRBV11-2 with TRBJ1-1, with a possible D match to TRBD1 (6 bases). CDR1 and CDR2 (germline): SGHAT, FQNNGV. The CDR3 is 13 amino acids. Trimming stripped 5 bases from V and 10 bases from J, with 17 bases between. DNA of the CDR3: TGTGCCAGCAGCCAAACAGGGAAGATGGGAGCTTTCTTT. It translates to CASSQTGKMGAFF.

This clonotype was recorded a few times. The J gene is TRBJ2-1, the V gene TRBV10-2; unclear D gene. The germline V gene has CDR1 WSHSY and CDR2 SAAADI. Trimming cost V 7 bases and J 0 bases, with 10 bases left between them. The CDR3 totals 14 residues. The CDR3 nucleotides read TGCGCCAGCATCATGGGCGGCTCCTACAATGAGCAGTTCTTC. This encodes CASIMGGSYNEQFF.

The chain uses TRBV7-9 and TRBJ1-2; D perhaps matches TRBD1 (5 bases). The ends were cut back, 3 bases at V and 8 bases at J, with 16 bases in the middle. The CDR3 extends over 14 amino acids. In germline, CDR1 is SEHNR, CDR2 FQNEAQ (reference sequence). CDR3: CASSLGETVKGYTF. CDR3 coding DNA: TGTGCCAGCAGCTTGGGGGAGACAGTAAAGGGCTACACCTTC.

CDR3 in amino acids: CASSPRGIHEQYF. The CDR3 nucleotides read TGTGCCAGCAGTCCCAGGGGGATCCACGAGCAGTACTTC. This chain uses TRBV12-3 or TRBV12-4 with TRBJ2-7; the match to TRBD1 covers 7 bases. V shed 5 bases and J 5 bases; nucleotides not matched to a gene: 6. This CDR3 is 13 amino acids long.

This chain links TRBV6-4 with TRBJ2-3, with 11 bases matching TRBD2. Germline trimming cut 3 bases from V and 4 bases from J; bases unmatched to any gene: 6. The CDR3 runs to 16 residues. Per germline, CDR1 MRHNA and CDR2 SNTAGT. The CDR3 sequence: CASSETSGSPSDTQYF. CDR3 in DNA: TGTGCCAGCAGTGAAACTAGCGGGAGTCCTTCAGATACGCAGTATTTT.

The gene calls are TRBV5-6 and TRBJ2-1; D gene ambiguous. Trimming removed 3 bases at V and 4 bases at J, with 11 bases between. The CDR3 consists of 14 residues. CDR1 is SGHDT, CDR2 YYEEEE, per germline. The CDR3 loop reads CASSSDHLYNEQFF. The CDR3, as DNA: TGTGCCAGCAGCTCAGACCACTTATACAATGAGCAGTTCTTC.

A few counts support this clonotype. The rearrangement uses TRBV19 and TRBJ2-3; the match to TRBD2 covers 8 bases. Germline CDR1 is LNHDA and CDR2 is SQIVND (reference sequence). V lost 6 bases to trimming and J lost 9 bases; unmatched junction nucleotides: 8. The CDR3 has 13 amino acids. The DNA of the CDR3 is TGTGCCAGTAGCTCAGCGGGAGAGCGAACGCAGTATTTT. Encoded protein: CASSSAGERTQYF.

This clonotype turned up a few times. The chain is built from TRBV6-2 or TRBV6-3 and TRBJ2-3; D is uncertain. The CDR3 spans 15 residues. Trimming stripped 5 bases from V and 1 base from J, with 13 bases between. Germline loops: CDR1 MNHEY, CDR2 SVGEGT. The CDR3 reads CASSESKVGTDTQYF. Written as DNA, the CDR3 is TGTGCCAGCAGTGAGAGTAAGGTGGGCACAGATACGCAGTATTTT.

The table lists this clonotype with many counts. CDR3 DNA: TGTGCCAGTCCCTGTTTCCCTAGCGGGAACTGTACATGGCAAGAGACCCAGTACTTC. It specifies CASPCFPSGNCTWQETQYF. The V gene is TRBV19, the J gene TRBJ2-5; 9 bases are a match to TRBD2. The ends lost 8 bases at V and 2 bases at J; junction bases unmatched: 21. Per germline, CDR1 LNHDA and CDR2 SQIVND (reference sequence). The CDR3 is 19 residues long.